This T cell receptor beta chain was identified in a study of T cell responses to AZD1222 COVID-19 vaccine listed by TCRdb under 2021. The study in broad terms: AZD1222 recipients whose second dose came at about 4 weeks and those whose second dose came at about 12 weeks were combined into one group, since spike-specific TCR depth and breadth did not differ between the two schedules. Trial participants were enrolled into age subgroups of 18-55, 56-69 and 70-plus years, which contained 148, 28 and 57 TCR-sequenced participants, respectively. A total of approximately 250 trial participants underwent TCR sequencing, of whom approximately 200 had received two doses of AZD1222 and roughly 26 had received two doses of the MenACWY control vaccine.

The CDR3 regions of human TCRbeta chains were subjected to immunosequencing. In the original analysis: Repertoire TCRs were matched against a reference library of SARS-CoV-2-specific TCRs generated with the MIRA antigen-specificity platform. Breadth was defined as the fraction of unique TCRs that were SARS-CoV-2-associated, and depth was defined as the fraction of total T cells that were SARS-CoV-2-associated. Each spike-specific TCR was assigned to its reactive spike region and to a CD4 or CD8 class using the MIRA data. Log10-transformed breadth and depth values were compared by one-way ANOVA with Sidak's multiple comparisons tests. TCRdb mirrors the immuneACCESS table, restricted to in-frame sequences. Some clones are absent from its copies; in checked studies, under half trace to an unresolved V gene, and the reason for the others is unknown. D and trimming were read from the DNA, whereas the V and J calls and clone size are those reported in that table. The sample table lists about 150,000 clones, about 87% of them with a count of one. Together, the top ten hold roughly 16% of the sample.

On this clone itself: The clone's antigen remains unknown. Nothing much larger sits one base from this clone, and base qualities are not available.

The CDR3 measures 14 amino acids from cysteine to phenylalanine. Only the CDR3 part of the read is kept: 42 bases, read in frame from the first base. V was cut back by 10 bases and J by 0 bases, leaving a gap of 13 bases between them. CDR1 and CDR2, looked up from the germline V gene (reference sequence), are LNHDA and SQIVND. The time point label, read with the paper, signifies: baseline before first vaccination. The vaccinee samples were drawn from two UK trials, COV001 and COV002, one of which was a single-blind randomized controlled phase 2/3 trial testing AZD1222 (ChAdOx1 nCoV-19) in healthy adults. For TCRbeta chain sequencing, PBMC samples from trial participants were taken at day 0 and at day 28 after the second dose. Broader findings and caveats from the paper: Nearly half of unique spike-specific TCRs reportedly recognized epitopes outside regions mutated in the B.1.351 and B.1.1.7 variants. Only five or six AZD1222 recipients were SARS-CoV-2 seropositive at baseline, limiting conclusions about previously exposed vaccinees. Because no samples from the day 14 peak response were available, repertoires could be characterized only after the peak T cell response. In the small 56-69-year group, the increase in depth fell short of significance, most likely because of low power. The vaccine-associated CD4 TCRs covered the entire spike protein, and the dominant responses fell in regions 160-218 and 743-854. Spike-specific TCR breadth and depth rose significantly after two AZD1222 doses compared with day 0 and with MenACWY recipients. Most participants were white British and females outnumbered males, and the authors suggested that clonal diversity may have been underestimated.

The specimen was peripheral blood, collected on day 0 of AZD1222 vaccination. The clonotype was recovered from an adult in good health. Rearrangement joined TRBV19 to TRBJ1-5; the D gene cannot be resolved reliably. The CDR3 protein is CATTSRGSNQPQHF. The nucleotide sequence is given as TGTGCCACAACTTCTCGGGGTAGCAATCAGCCCCAGCATTTT.